A single sample is the source of the 25 T cell receptor beta chains below, sequenced in a study of blood T cell repertoires in COVID-19. TCRdb's copy holds only in-frame clones and misses some; the assay was immunoSEQ multiplex PCR. The table has 80,000 or so clones, roughly 73% seen once. The sequenced material came from peripheral blood. The receptor source for this set is a human donor in a cohort sampled during active COVID-19.

The gene calls are TRBV19 and TRBJ1-5, with D possibly TRBD1 on 5 matching bases. V lost 8 bases and J lost 4, with 21 bases in between. The CDR3 has 16 residues. Looked up from germline, CDR1 is LNHDA and CDR2 is SQIVND (reference sequence). Here the CDR3 DNA reads TGTGCCAGTTGGGGTTTAGGGGATGGAGGGAATCAGCCCCAGCATTTT. Its protein is CASWGLGDGGNQPQHF.

The sample holds a few counts of this clone. The V call is TRBV6-5, the J call TRBJ1-2; a possible D gene is TRBD1 (6 bases). The CDR3 covers 15 residues. CDR1 and CDR2 (germline): MNHEY, SVGAGI. V was cut by 5 bases and J by 7 bases, with 20 bases left in between. Here the CDR3 reads CASSQSVRGGGGYTF. The CDR3 DNA is TGTGCCAGCAGTCAGTCGGTCAGGGGCGGTGGTGGCTACACCTTC.

This chain connects TRBV5-6 to TRBJ2-6; D remains unclear. The V end lost 2 bases, the J end lost 0 bases, and 9 bases lay between the germline ends. There are 16 residues in the CDR3. CDR1 is SGHDT, CDR2 YYEEEE, per germline. The CDR3 here is CASSFNSHSGANVLTF. In DNA form, the CDR3 reads TGTGCCAGCAGCTTTAACAGCCACTCTGGGGCCAACGTCCTGACTTTC.

J is TRBJ2-7 and V is TRBV19, with 9 bases identical to TRBD1. There are 14 residues in the CDR3. V dropped 4 bases and J dropped 5; count of bases not matched to a gene: 6. Germline loops: CDR1 LNHDA, CDR2 SQIVND (reference sequence). In DNA form, the CDR3 reads TGTGCCAGTAGTACACAGGGGGCGAACCACGAGCAGTACTTC. Encoded protein: CASSTQGANHEQYF. Full variable domain (remainder filled in from reference TRBV19 and TRBJ2-7): DGGITQSPKYLFRKEGQNVTLSCEQNLNHDAMYWYRQDPGQGLRLIYYSQIVNDFQKGDIAEGYSVSREKKESFPLTVTSAQKNPTAFYLCASSTQGANHEQYFGPGTRLTVT.

V and J are TRBV30 and TRBJ2-5, with D unclear. The CDR3 totals 13 residues. Germline loops: CDR1 GTSNPN, CDR2 SVGIG (reference sequence). Trimming removed 0 bases at V and 3 bases at J, with 8 bases between. The CDR3 DNA reads TGTGCCTGGAGTGTTTTGGCAGAAGAGACCCAGTACTTC. Residues: CAWSVLAEETQYF. The whole variable domain, remainder taken from reference TRBV30 and TRBJ2-5, is SQTIHQWPATLVQPVGSPLSLECTVEGTSNPNLYWYRQAAGRGLQLLFYSVGIGQISSEVPQNLSASRPQDRQFILSSKKLLLSDSGFYLCAWSVLAEETQYFGPGTRLLVL.

This clone showed up just a few times. The chain combines TRBV7-2 with TRBJ2-7; possibly TRBD2 for D (7 bases). V shed 1 base and J shed 2 bases, with 12 bases lying between them. This CDR3 is 15 amino acids long. Germline lookup yields CDR1 SGHTA and CDR2 FQGNSA. CDR3 DNA sequence: TGTGCCAGCAGCTTAGGGGCGGGGGCAACCTACGAGCAGTACTTC. This encodes CASSLGAGATYEQYF. The whole variable domain, filled in from reference TRBV7-2 and TRBJ2-7, reads GAGVSQSPSNKVTEKGKDVELRCDPISGHTALYWYRQSLGQGLEFLIYFQGNSAPDKSGLPSDRFSAERTGGSVSTLTIQRTQQEDSAVYLCASSLGAGATYEQYFGPGTRLTVT.

V is TRBV19 and J is TRBJ1-1; TRBD1 aligns across 7 bases. CDR1 is LNHDA and CDR2 is SQIVND in the germline V gene (reference sequence). V lost 5 bases and J lost 7; bases outside the gene matches: 7. The CDR3 sequence is 13 residues long. DNA of the CDR3: TGTGCCAGTAGTGTCGACAGGGAGGTTGAAGCTTTCTTT. It is translated as CASSVDREVEAFF.

This sequence joins TRBV10-3 and TRBJ2-3, with D perhaps matching TRBD2 (6 bases). Germline V gene lookup returns CDR1 ENHRY and CDR2 SYGVKD. The CDR3 has 15 amino acids. The V gene lost 4 bases and the J gene lost 2 bases, with 13 bases spanning the gap. The chain's CDR3 is CAISVMGGTTDTQYF. The CDR3 nucleotides read TGTGCCATCAGTGTGATGGGGGGAACCACAGATACGCAGTATTTT.

The rearrangement joins TRBV6-5 to TRBJ1-5, with 8 bases matching TRBD1. Per germline, CDR1 MNHEY and CDR2 SVGAGI. The CDR3 is 15 amino acids. The V gene end was trimmed by 5 bases and the J gene end by 6 bases; junction bases not matched to a gene: 9. This CDR3 is CASSPTTGAGQPQHF. CDR3 coding DNA: TGTGCCAGCAGTCCGACGACAGGGGCTGGTCAGCCCCAGCATTTT.

The rearrangement uses TRBV9 and TRBJ2-1, with a weak D call TRBD2 (6 bases). There are 17 residues in the CDR3. Germline V gene data show CDR1 as SGDLS and CDR2 as YYNGEE. V was cut by 0 bases and J by 6 bases, with 19 bases left in between. The CDR3 coding sequence is TGTGCCAGCAGCGTAGAGTCTGCAGGTGTGGGGGGCAATGAGCAGTTCTTC. It encodes CASSVESAGVGGNEQFF.

The chain employs TRBV9 and TRBJ2-5; no clear D gene. Germline V gene lookup returns CDR1 SGDLS and CDR2 YYNGEE. The V end lost 0 bases, the J end lost 5 bases, and 11 bases lay between the germline ends. This CDR3 contains 14 residues. The CDR3 coding sequence is TGTGCCAGCAGCGTAGAGGCGGTGGCGGAGACCCAGTACTTC. This sequence encodes CASSVEAVAETQYF.

The chain employs TRBV28 and TRBJ2-7, with 9 bases matching TRBD1. Germline V CDR1 and CDR2: MDHEN, SYDVKM. J lost 5 bases, V lost 6 bases, and 8 bases had no gene match. This CDR3 is built from 14 residues. CDR3 loop: CASRLDRGANEQYF. The DNA for the CDR3 is TGTGCCAGCAGGCTCGACAGGGGGGCCAACGAGCAGTACTTC.

The chain's CDR3 is CASSLMGLQETQYF. DNA for the CDR3: TGTGCCAGCAGCTTGATGGGCCTCCAAGAGACCCAGTACTTC. The gene calls are TRBV7-7 and TRBJ2-5, with D unclear. The CDR3 contains 14 residues. V was trimmed by 3 bases and J by 1 base, leaving 9 bases between them. Germline V gives CDR1 SSHAT, CDR2 FNYEAQ (reference sequence). Full variable domain (rest looked up from reference TRBV7-7 and TRBJ2-5): GAGVSQSPRYKVTKRGQDVTLRCDPISSHATLYWYQQALGQGPEFLTYFNYEAQPDKSGLPSDRFSAERPEGSISTLTIQRTEQRDSAMYRCASSLMGLQETQYFGPGTRLLVL.

V gene TRBV12-3 or TRBV12-4 combines with J gene TRBJ2-3; 7 bases map to TRBD1. The ends lost 3 bases at V and 10 bases at J; junction bases unmatched: 7. This CDR3 has 13 residues. CDR3 DNA sequence: TGTGCCAGCAGTTTGGGACGGACAGGAGCGCAGTATTTT. As protein: CASSLGRTGAQYF.

V usage is TRBV9 and J usage is TRBJ2-1; a possible D gene is TRBD2 (5 bases). Trimming cost V 4 bases and J 1 base, with 18 bases left between them. CDR1 is SGDLS and CDR2 is YYNGEE in the germline V gene. The CDR3 sequence is 17 residues long. The CDR3 loop is CASSLRTGASSYNEQFF. The DNA of the CDR3 is TGTGCCAGCAGCTTAAGGACTGGCGCCTCTTCCTACAATGAGCAGTTCTTC. The variable domain in full, completed from reference TRBV9 and TRBJ2-1, reads DSGVTQTPKHLITATGQRVTLRCSPRSGDLSVYWYQQSLDQGLQFLIQYYNGEERAKGNILERFSAQQFPDLHSELNLSSLELGDSALYFCASSLRTGASSYNEQFFGPGTRLTVL.

This clone was seen a single time. The CDR3 bases are TGTGCCAGCAGCCCTCGACAGGGGGCTGCTGGAAACACCATATATTTT. Its translation: CASSPRQGAAGNTIYF. The chain has TRBV9 and TRBJ1-3, with 10 bases identical to TRBD1. Per the germline V gene, CDR1 is SGDLS and CDR2 is YYNGEE. After removal of 4 bases from V and 2 bases from J, the junction contained 6 bases not matched to a gene. The CDR3 is 16 residues long.

The chain links TRBV4-1 to TRBJ1-3; maybe TRBD1 (5 bases). There are 16 residues in the CDR3. The germline V gene has CDR1 MGHRA and CDR2 YSYEKL. Deletions cut 1 base from V and 7 bases from J, with 17 bases between. The CDR3 spells CASSQGLRGTRNTIYF. Here the CDR3 DNA reads TGCGCCAGCAGCCAAGGGTTACGGGGGACCAGGAACACCATATATTTT.

This clone was seen once. V gene TRBV19 combines with J gene TRBJ2-5; possibly TRBD1 for D (6 bases). The CDR3 runs to 17 residues. Germline CDR1 LNHDA, CDR2 SQIVND (reference sequence). Trimming cost V 5 bases and J 1 base, with 20 bases left between them. The CDR3: CASSLRRGTYSQETQYF. CDR3 nucleotide sequence: TGTGCCAGTAGTCTCCGCAGGGGAACGTATAGCCAAGAGACCCAGTACTTC.

The sample holds a few counts of this clone. The gene calls are TRBV29-1 and TRBJ2-7; maybe TRBD2 (5 bases). With 4 bases removed from V and 3 bases from J, the gap between germline ends came to 13 bases. This CDR3 contains 13 residues. Germline V gene lookup returns CDR1 SQVTM and CDR2 ANQGSEA. The CDR3 is CSVAVALGYEQYF. The CDR3 DNA reads TGCAGCGTTGCGGTAGCGTTAGGCTACGAGCAGTACTTC.

The chain couples TRBV19 to TRBJ2-7; 9 bases match TRBD1. The CDR3 extends over 15 amino acids. Germline V gene data show CDR1 as LNHDA and CDR2 as SQIVND (reference sequence). V shed 5 bases, J shed 8 bases, and the junction held 13 bases outside the gene matches. As DNA, the CDR3 is TGTGCCAGTAGTCCCCCCGGTGGGGACAGGGAAAAGCAGTACTTC. The encoded protein is CASSPPGGDREKQYF.

The sample holds one count of this clone. One end of the junction fails to match germline, which may point to a read error. The chain's CDR3 is CATPPIVF. In DNA, the CDR3 is TGTGCCACCCCCCCTATCGTCTTC. This sequence joins TRBV12-5 and TRBJ2-7; D is unclear. The CDR3 sequence is 8 residues long. From germline, CDR1 is LGHNT and CDR2 FRNRAP.

The rearrangement links TRBV27 to TRBJ1-2; D may be TRBD1 (5 bases). The CDR3 runs 14 residues. CDR1 and CDR2 from the germline V gene are MNHEY and SMNVEV (reference sequence). Trimming stripped 2 bases from V and 5 bases from J, with 12 bases between. Here the CDR3 DNA reads TGTGCCAGCAGTTTAGGGCAGGGAAAGTATGGCTACACCTTC. Amino acid sequence: CASSLGQGKYGYTF.

Here the CDR3 reads CASSRLAGGNNEQFF. CDR3 sequence (DNA): TGTGCCAGCAGCCGACTAGCGGGGGGTAACAATGAGCAGTTCTTC. The chain is built from TRBV11-3 and TRBJ2-1; 13 bases line up with TRBD2. Germline CDR1 is SGHNT and CDR2 is YENEEA. The trim removed 5 bases at V and 5 bases at J, leaving 3 bases unmatched. This CDR3 comprises 15 residues.

The rearrangement uses TRBV27 and TRBJ1-6; D is uncertain. The CDR3 covers 15 residues. Germline V gene sequence: CDR1 MNHEY, CDR2 SMNVEV (reference sequence). V lost 5 bases to trimming and J lost 9 bases, with 17 bases between them. CDR3 sequence (DNA): TGTGCCAGCAGTCCCCAACCTGAGAGCGGTTCACCCCTCCACTTT. Protein product: CASSPQPESGSPLHF.

This sequence joins TRBV6-5 and TRBJ2-1; 8 positions agree with TRBD1. The CDR3 has 12 residues. The V gene's germline CDR1 is MNHEY and CDR2 SVGAGI. Losses at the gene ends were 6 bases for V and 7 bases for J; bases not matched to a gene: 2. CDR3 region: CASSRQGNEQFF. The CDR3 DNA follows: TGTGCCAGCAGCCGACAGGGGAATGAGCAGTTCTTC.